These 17 T cell receptor beta chains came from one sample sequenced in a study of T cell clonotyping in hematopoietic cell transplantation. The data were produced by immunoSEQ multiplex PCR, yet TCRdb's version contains in-frame clones alone and is incomplete. The sample contains about 550 clones, 90% to 96% of which appear only once. The specimen was peripheral blood mononuclear cells, collected 30 days after allogeneic stem cell transplant. The receptors shown here come from a female patient aged 45-60 years who had an allogeneic stem cell transplant from an unrelated donor, so the T cells may come from the graft donor. Some clones in this sample may be carry-over from other donors' samples.

This chain joins TRBV7-2 and TRBJ1-1; no clear D gene. CDR1 is SGHTA and CDR2 is FQGNSA in the germline V gene. Trimming removed 6 bases at V and 1 base at J, with 9 bases between. CDR3 length: 13 residues. The CDR3 DNA sequence: TGTGCCAGCAGGACGGGTCAGAACACTGAAGCTTTCTTT. It encodes CASRTGQNTEAFF. The full variable domain, in which reference TRBV7-2 and TRBJ1-1 provide the parts outside the CDR3, is GAGVSQSPSNKVTEKGKDVELRCDPISGHTALYWYRQSLGQGLEFLIYFQGNSAPDKSGLPSDRFSAERTGGSVSTLTIQRTQQEDSAVYLCASRTGQNTEAFFGQGTRLTVV.

V is TRBV5-1 and J is TRBJ1-1; tentatively, D is TRBD1 (5 bases). Germline-derived CDR1 and CDR2 are SGHRS and YFSETQ. The CDR3 totals 13 residues. The V gene lost 4 bases and the J gene lost 6 bases, with 13 bases spanning the gap. Here the CDR3 reads CASSALQGPEAFF. The CDR3 DNA reads TGCGCCAGCAGCGCACTCCAGGGCCCTGAAGCTTTCTTT.

The genes are TRBV9 and TRBJ1-3; D might be TRBD1 (5 bases). The CDR3 is 14 amino acids. V lost 0 bases and J 2 bases, leaving 6 bases between the germline ends. Germline loops: CDR1 SGDLS, CDR2 YYNGEE. In DNA, the CDR3 is TGTGCCAGCAGCGTAGGGGGGACTGGAAACACCATATATTTT. As protein: CASSVGGTGNTIYF.

This clone was recorded a few times. CDR3 amino acids: CASSDLAGMLGRQFF. The CDR3 DNA reads as TGTGCCAGCAGCGACCTAGCGGGTATGCTCGGTCGGCAGTTCTTC. This sequence joins TRBV13 and TRBJ2-1; 8 nucleotides line up with TRBD2. Germline V gives CDR1 PRHDT, CDR2 FYEKMQ (reference sequence). The V segment lost 5 bases and the J segment 12 bases; nucleotides outside the gene matches: 15. CDR3 length: 15 amino acids.

V usage is TRBV2 and J usage is TRBJ2-2, with a weak D call TRBD2 (7 bases). Germline V lookup: CDR1 SNHLY, CDR2 FYNNEI. Trimming pared 3 bases from V and 4 bases from J, leaving 15 bases between. There are 16 residues in the CDR3. CDR3 DNA sequence: TGTGCCAGCAGTGACCCTGGGGGGGCCGGCACCGGGGAGCTGTTTTTT. This encodes CASSDPGGAGTGELFF.

The V gene is TRBV4-1, the J gene TRBJ1-6; TRBD1 aligns across 7 bases. J lost 4 bases, V lost 3 bases, and 3 bases had no gene match. The germline CDR1 and CDR2 sequences are MGHRA and YSYEKL. The CDR3 has 15 amino acids. CDR3 amino acids: CASSQPGQYNSPLHF. CDR3 nucleotides: TGCGCCAGCAGCCAGCCGGGACAGTATAATTCACCCCTCCACTTT.

The chain joins TRBV2 to TRBJ1-6, with D possibly being TRBD1 (5 bases). There are 15 residues in the CDR3. The germline V and J ends were trimmed by 6 bases and 9 bases, with 18 bases remaining between them. CDR1 and CDR2 (germline): SNHLY, FYNNEI. The chain's CDR3 is CASSEGPLQVSPLHF. CDR3 sequence (DNA): TGTGCCAGCAGCGAGGGACCTCTCCAGGTTTCACCCCTCCACTTT. Complete variable domain (other parts from reference TRBV2 and TRBJ1-6): EPEVTQTPSHQVTQMGQEVILRCVPISNHLYFYWYRQILGQKVEFLVSFYNNEISEKSEIFDDQFSVERPDGSNFTLKIRSTKLEDSAMYFCASSEGPLQVSPLHFGNGTRLTVT.

The chain is built from TRBV5-1 and TRBJ1-1; 8 bases fit TRBD1. CDR1 and CDR2 (germline): SGHRS, YFSETQ. The CDR3 has 15 residues. The ends lost 0 bases at V and 1 base at J; junction bases unmatched: 2. CDR3 nucleotides: TGCGCCAGCAGCTTGGGGGGACAGGAGAACACTGAAGCTTTCTTT. Translated, it gives CASSLGGQENTEAFF.

As regards this clone: The sample holds other DNA sequences that translate to the same CDR3. The rearrangement joins TRBV27 to TRBJ2-7; 7 nucleotides align to TRBD1. The V and J ends lost 10 bases and 3 bases, in that order; junction bases with no gene match: 3. Germline V CDR1 and CDR2: MNHEY, SMNVEV (reference sequence). The length of the CDR3 is 11 residues. CDR3 DNA: TGTGCCACCAGACAGGGCTACGAGCAGTACTTC. It specifies CATRQGYEQYF.

The V gene is TRBV7-9, the J gene TRBJ2-4, with a weak D call TRBD1 (5 bases). Trimming removed 3 bases at V and 7 bases at J, with 7 bases between. The CDR3 spans 12 residues. Germline V CDR1 and CDR2: SEHNR, FQNEAQ (reference sequence). The CDR3 sequence is CASSLAGNIQYF. In nucleotides, the CDR3 is TGTGCCAGCAGCTTGGCAGGGAACATTCAGTACTTC.

For the CDR3, the DNA is TGCGCCAGCAGCTTGGATTCGGAACGCACAGATACGCAGTATTTT. This encodes CASSLDSERTDTQYF. The chain combines TRBV5-1 with TRBJ2-3; D is uncertain. Trimming stripped 0 bases from V and 1 base from J, with 9 bases between. Per germline, CDR1 SGHRS and CDR2 YFSETQ. The length of the CDR3 is 15 residues.

J is TRBJ2-4 and V is TRBV19; 10 bases are shared with TRBD1. The CDR3 length is 13 residues. V shed 4 bases, J shed 12 bases, and the junction held 6 bases outside the gene matches. CDR1 and CDR2 from the germline V gene are LNHDA and SQIVND (reference sequence). CDR3 sequence reads: CASSRLDRGTQYF. For the CDR3, the DNA is TGTGCCAGTAGTAGACTGGACAGGGGGACTCAGTACTTC.

The rearrangement links TRBV6-6 to TRBJ2-2; D remains unclear. The CDR3 spans 14 residues. Trimming removed 5 bases from V and 9 bases from J, with 16 bases in between. CDR1 is MNHNY and CDR2 is SVGAGI in the germline V gene (reference sequence). CDR3 nucleotides: TGTGCCAGCAGTATATTAGCTGGGATCTGGGAGCTGTTTTTT. This codes for CASSILAGIWELFF.

J is TRBJ2-2 and V is TRBV10-3; TRBD1 is a possible D gene (6 bases). The CDR3 extends over 15 amino acids. V dropped 2 bases and J dropped 4 bases, with 11 bases sitting between them. From germline, CDR1 is ENHRY and CDR2 SYGVKD. The DNA for the CDR3 is TGTGCCATCAGTGAGAGGGGGTCCCCCACCGGGGAGCTGTTTTTT. This encodes CAISERGSPTGELFF.

The chain has TRBV5-1 and TRBJ2-3; D not resolved. Germline V gives CDR1 SGHRS, CDR2 YFSETQ. The CDR3 consists of 13 residues. Trimming took off 4 bases at V and 0 bases at J, with 6 bases between the two ends. Here the CDR3 DNA reads TGCGCCAGCAGCAAATTTAGCACAGATACGCAGTATTTT. It encodes CASSKFSTDTQYF.

This rearrangement joins TRBV6-6 to TRBJ1-1; 8 positions agree with TRBD1. Trimming cost V 5 bases and J 5 bases; bases outside gene matches: 10. The germline V gene encodes CDR1 MNHNY and CDR2 SVGAGI (reference sequence). The CDR3 extends over 15 amino acids. CDR3 bases: TGTGCCAGCAGTGACAGCAGGGGGCCGTGGACTGAAGCTTTCTTT. It translates to CASSDSRGPWTEAFF.

CDR3 nucleotides: TGTGCCAGCAGCTTAGATCACGGTGCTGAAGCTTTCTTT. Translation gives CASSLDHGAEAFF. The chain employs TRBV11-3 and TRBJ1-1; D uncertain. Germline V gene data show CDR1 as SGHNT and CDR2 as YENEEA. The CDR3 length is 13 residues. The V gene lost 0 bases and the J gene lost 6 bases, with 8 bases spanning the gap.